Listed here are 13 T cell receptor beta chains from one sample, sequenced in a study of human thymus T cells. Resections from corrective heart surgery supplied the thymus tissue. TCRdb's copy holds only in-frame clones and misses some; the assay was immunoSEQ multiplex PCR. The sample consists of some 120,000 clones, approximately 96% of them appearing once. Sequenced material: thymus tissue. Receptors were obtained from a boy in the first two years of life with a congenital heart defect but otherwise immunologically healthy.

The chain employs TRBV15 and TRBJ2-7; TRBD1 agrees at 7 bases. CDR1 is LNHNV and CDR2 is YYDKDF in the germline V gene (reference sequence). The length of the CDR3 is 16 residues. The V segment lost 3 bases and the J segment 2 bases; nucleotides outside the gene matches: 10. This chain's CDR3 is CATSSGVHRGPYEQYF. CDR3 nucleotides: TGTGCCACCAGCAGTGGTGTGCACAGGGGACCCTACGAGCAGTACTTC.

The rearrangement joins TRBV5-6 to TRBJ2-2, with 9 bases lining up with TRBD1. V was pared by 4 bases and J by 7 bases, with 11 bases of the junction left unmatched. Germline V gene lookup returns CDR1 SGHDT and CDR2 YYEEEE. This CDR3 region has 16 residues. This chain's CDR3 is CASSQFRDRANGELFF. As DNA, the CDR3 is TGTGCCAGCAGCCAATTCCGGGACAGGGCTAACGGGGAGCTGTTTTTT.

V usage is TRBV28 and J usage is TRBJ1-2; D possibly corresponds to TRBD1 (5 bases). Germline loops: CDR1 MDHEN, CDR2 SYDVKM. V lost 7 bases to trimming and J lost 7 bases, with 22 bases between them. The CDR3 covers 15 residues. Here the CDR3 DNA reads TGTGCCAGCAACCTGAACGCGACATGGGGCCCTGGCTACACCTTC. Encoded protein: CASNLNATWGPGYTF.

The V call is TRBV5-8, the J call TRBJ2-4; 7 nucleotides match TRBD1. The CDR3 totals 15 residues. Unmatched junction bases numbered 6, after V lost 4 bases and J lost 2 bases. The germline gives CDR1 SGHTS, CDR2 YDEGEE. CDR3 region: CASSPGQMTKNIQYF. CDR3 nucleotides: TGTGCCAGCAGCCCGGGACAGATGACCAAAAACATTCAGTACTTC.

The genes are TRBV28 and TRBJ2-5; 9 nucleotides line up with TRBD2. V was pared by 5 bases and J by 3 bases, with 7 bases of the junction left unmatched. This CDR3 comprises 15 residues. Per germline, CDR1 MDHEN and CDR2 SYDVKM. The CDR3 coding sequence is TGTGCCAGCAGTCGGGGGCTAGCGGGGAAAGAGACCCAGTACTTC. Translation gives CASSRGLAGKETQYF.

The CDR3 sequence is CASSPDWTSFTGELFF. CDR3 coding DNA: TGTGCCAGCAGCCCGGACTGGACTAGCTTCACCGGGGAGCTGTTTTTT. V usage is TRBV28 and J usage is TRBJ2-2, with 8 bases lining up with TRBD2. Germline V gene lookup returns CDR1 MDHEN and CDR2 SYDVKM. This CDR3 spans 16 amino acids. V lost 6 bases to trimming and J lost 4 bases; unmatched junction nucleotides: 10. Combining the CDR3 with reference TRBV28 and TRBJ2-2 gives the whole variable domain DVKVTQSSRYLVKRTGEKVFLECVQDMDHENMFWYRQDPGLGLRLIYFSYDVKMKEKGDIPEGYSVSREKKERFSLILESASTNQTSMYLCASSPDWTSFTGELFFGEGSRLTVL.

The chain is built from TRBV6-6 and TRBJ2-5, with 7 bases matching TRBD2. Germline values: CDR1 MNHNY, CDR2 SVGAGI (reference sequence). J gave up 5 bases and V 5 bases, and 5 bases lay outside the gene matches. There are 13 residues in the CDR3. CDR3 sequence: CASSVSGWETQYF. The CDR3 nucleotides read TGTGCCAGCAGTGTTAGCGGGTGGGAGACCCAGTACTTC.

The V and J genes are TRBV27 and TRBJ1-3; 9 bases match TRBD1. The CDR3 is made up of 13 amino acids. Germline-derived CDR1 and CDR2 are MNHEY and SMNVEV (reference sequence). V lost 6 bases to trimming and J lost 8 bases; unmatched junction nucleotides: 5. The CDR3 loop reads CASSRDRGDTIYF. The CDR3 bases are TGTGCCAGCAGCCGCGACAGGGGGGACACCATATATTTT.

V gene TRBV5-1 combines with J gene TRBJ2-3; tentatively, D is TRBD2 (5 bases). The CDR3 has 13 amino acids. Trimming cost V 3 bases and J 3 bases, with 8 bases left between them. CDR1 is SGHRS and CDR2 is YFSETQ in the germline V gene. The CDR3 nucleotides read TGCGCCAGCAGCTCTGGAGGTACAGATACGCAGTATTTT. It codes for CASSSGGTDTQYF.

This clone was observed once. V is TRBV7-8 and J is TRBJ1-2, with D tentatively TRBD1 (6 bases). There are 17 residues in the CDR3. Germline lookup yields CDR1 SGHVS and CDR2 FQNEAQ. Trimming left V 4 bases short and J 7 bases short, with 25 bases between. The CDR3 sequence is CASSSFQGRGRGFGYTF. CDR3 sequence (DNA): TGTGCCAGCAGCTCCTTCCAGGGGAGGGGTAGGGGGTTTGGCTACACCTTC.

The rearrangement uses TRBV28 and TRBJ1-2, with 8 positions matching TRBD1. The CDR3 loop spans 15 amino acids. Germline V gives CDR1 MDHEN, CDR2 SYDVKM. Unmatched junction bases numbered 10, after V lost 3 bases and J lost 7 bases. This chain's CDR3 is CASSFSTRQGCGYTF. DNA for the CDR3: TGTGCCAGCAGTTTCTCCACTCGACAGGGGTGTGGCTACACCTTC.

The chain recombines TRBV2 with TRBJ1-4; D is ambiguous. CDR3 length equals 15 residues. The V gene lost 7 bases and the J gene lost 4 bases, with 16 bases spanning the gap. In germline, CDR1 is SNHLY, CDR2 FYNNEI. Here the CDR3 DNA reads TGTGCCAGCACAATGGAAGCGGGCTATAATGAAAAACTGTTTTTT. The encoded protein is CASTMEAGYNEKLFF.

J is TRBJ1-6 and V is TRBV5-5, with TRBD1 matching over 10 bases. The CDR3 has 15 residues. The ends lost 4 bases at V and 5 bases at J; junction bases unmatched: 3. The germline CDR1 and CDR2 sequences are SGHKS and YYEKEE (reference sequence). CDR3 bases: TGTGCCAGCAGCCCGGGGACAGGGGATAATTCACCCCTCCACTTT. Translation: CASSPGTGDNSPLHF.